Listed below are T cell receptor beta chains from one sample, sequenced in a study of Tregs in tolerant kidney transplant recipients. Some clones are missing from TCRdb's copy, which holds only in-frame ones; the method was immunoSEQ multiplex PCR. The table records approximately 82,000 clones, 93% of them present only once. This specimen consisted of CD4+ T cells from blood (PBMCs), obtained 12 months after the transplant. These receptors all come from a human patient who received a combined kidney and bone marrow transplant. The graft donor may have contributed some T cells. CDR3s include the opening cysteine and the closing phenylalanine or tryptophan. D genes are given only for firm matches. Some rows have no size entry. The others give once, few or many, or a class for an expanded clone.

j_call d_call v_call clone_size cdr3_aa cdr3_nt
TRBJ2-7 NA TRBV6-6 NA CASSYSTGPTYEQYF TGTGCCAGCAGTTACTCAACAGGGCCCACGTACGAGCAGTACTTC
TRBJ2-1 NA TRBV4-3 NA CASSQVWVGVEQFF TGCGCCAGCAGCCAAGTTTGGGTCGGGGTTGAGCAGTTCTTC
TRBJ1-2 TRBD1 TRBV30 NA CAWRSTGANYGYTF TGTGCCTGGAGATCGACAGGGGCGAACTATGGCTACACCTTC
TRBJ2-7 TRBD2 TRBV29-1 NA CSVVEREGRNEQYF TGCAGCGTTGTGGAGCGGGAGGGCCGGAACGAGCAGTACTTC
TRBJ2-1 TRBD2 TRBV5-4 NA CASSRTSGRTGNEQFF TGTGCCAGCAGCAGGACTAGCGGGAGAACCGGCAATGAGCAGTTCTTC
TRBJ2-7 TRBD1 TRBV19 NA CASSKYGTGSYEQYF TGTGCCAGTAGTAAATACGGGACAGGGAGCTACGAGCAGTACTTC
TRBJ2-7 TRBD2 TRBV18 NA CASPFGASGTSSYEQYF TGTGCCAGCCCATTCGGGGCTAGCGGGACAAGCTCCTACGAGCAGTACTTC
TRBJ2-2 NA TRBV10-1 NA CASSESGETGELFF TGCGCCAGCAGTGAGTCGGGAGAGACCGGGGAGCTGTTTTTT
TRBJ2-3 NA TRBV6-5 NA CASSYSWQFTDTQYF TGTGCCAGCAGTTACTCGTGGCAGTTCACAGATACGCAGTATTTT
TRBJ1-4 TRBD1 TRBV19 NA CASDRGKKLFF TGTGCCAGCGACAGGGGGAAAAAACTGTTTTTT
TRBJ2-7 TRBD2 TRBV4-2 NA CASSLPSGSSYEQYF TGTGCCAGCAGCCTACCTAGCGGGAGCTCCTACGAGCAGTACTTC
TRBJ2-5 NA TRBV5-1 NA CASSPGKETQYF TGCGCCAGCAGCCCAGGGAAAGAGACCCAGTACTTC
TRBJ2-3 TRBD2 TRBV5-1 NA CASSAGTSGTDTQYF TGCGCCAGCAGCGCCGGGACTAGCGGCACAGATACGCAGTATTTT
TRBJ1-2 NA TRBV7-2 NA CASSLVYGGMNNYGYTF TGTGCCAGCAGCTTAGTCTATGGGGGGATGAATAACTATGGCTACACCTTC
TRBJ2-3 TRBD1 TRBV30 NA CAWSVGGSGTQYF TGTGCCTGGAGTGTAGGGGGCTCGGGGACGCAGTATTTT
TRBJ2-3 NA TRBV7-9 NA CASSLNGGAQYF TGTGCCAGCAGCTTAAACGGAGGTGCGCAGTATTTT
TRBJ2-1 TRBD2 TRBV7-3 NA CASSLAGGLYEQFF TGTGCCAGCAGCCTAGCGGGGGGGTTATATGAGCAGTTCTTC
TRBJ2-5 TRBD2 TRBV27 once CASSRTSGRGETQYF TGTGCCAGCAGTAGGACTAGCGGGAGGGGAGAGACCCAGTACTTC
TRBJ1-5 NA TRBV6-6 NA CASSYSSGNQPQHF TGTGCCAGCAGTTACTCTAGTGGCAATCAGCCCCAGCATTTT
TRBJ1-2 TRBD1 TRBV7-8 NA CASSLVLGGRGYTF TGTGCCAGCAGCTTAGTTTTAGGGGGCCGGGGCTACACCTTC
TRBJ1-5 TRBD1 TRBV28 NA CASSLKTGRNQPQHF TGTGCCAGCAGTTTAAAGACAGGGAGAAATCAGCCCCAGCATTTT
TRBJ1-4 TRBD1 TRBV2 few CASGGTVNEKLFF TGTGCCAGCGGTGGGACAGTTAATGAAAAACTGTTTTTT
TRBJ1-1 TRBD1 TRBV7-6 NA CASSPIRGRTEAFF TGTGCCAGCAGCCCTATCAGGGGGAGGACTGAAGCTTTCTTT
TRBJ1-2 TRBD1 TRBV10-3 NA CAISEAGGNYGYTF TGTGCCATCAGTGAGGCAGGGGGGAACTATGGCTACACCTTC
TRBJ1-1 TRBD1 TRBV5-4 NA CASSLERQGTEAFF TGTGCCAGCAGCTTGGAGAGACAGGGGACTGAAGCTTTCTTT
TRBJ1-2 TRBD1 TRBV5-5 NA CASRPPGQGDTF TGTGCCAGCAGGCCCCCGGGACAGGGGGACACCTTC
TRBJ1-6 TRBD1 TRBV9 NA CASSPQTGFGSPLHF TGTGCCAGCAGCCCTCAGACAGGGTTTGGTTCACCCCTCCACTTT
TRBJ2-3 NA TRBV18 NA CASSWFELLGTDTQYF TGTGCCAGCTCATGGTTCGAGCTATTGGGCACAGATACGCAGTATTTT
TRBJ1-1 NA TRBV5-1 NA CASTKGGATEAFF TGCGCCAGCACAAAGGGGGGGGCCACTGAAGCTTTCTTT
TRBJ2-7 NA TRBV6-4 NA CASSELNRDVWISSYEQYF TGTGCCAGCAGTGAACTCAACAGGGATGTGTGGATAAGCTCCTACGAGCAGTACTTC
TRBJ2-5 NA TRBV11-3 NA CASSLAQGLPKETQYF TGTGCCAGCAGCTTAGCCCAGGGCCTTCCGAAAGAGACCCAGTACTTC
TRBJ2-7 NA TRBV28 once CASGLLGAYEQYF TGTGCCAGCGGACTACTAGGGGCCTACGAGCAGTACTTC
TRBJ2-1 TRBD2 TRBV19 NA CASSISLAGYNEQFF TGTGCCAGTAGTATCTCACTAGCGGGGTACAATGAGCAGTTCTTC
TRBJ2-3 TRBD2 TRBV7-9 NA CASSFGRGATSSSTDTQYF TGTGCCAGCAGCTTCGGGCGGGGGGCGACGTCTTCTAGCACAGATACGCAGTATTTT
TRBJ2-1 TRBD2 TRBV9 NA CASSVAWLAGRNEQFF TGTGCCAGCAGCGTAGCCTGGCTAGCGGGAAGAAATGAGCAGTTCTTC
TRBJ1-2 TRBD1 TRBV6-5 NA CASTARDRGNGYTF TGTGCCAGCACCGCCCGTGACAGGGGAAATGGCTACACCTTC
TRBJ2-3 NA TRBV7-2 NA CASSLGLRTDTQYF TGTGCCAGCAGCTTAGGACTAAGGACAGATACGCAGTATTTT
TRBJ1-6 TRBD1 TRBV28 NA CASSFGDRRNSPLHF TGTGCCAGCAGCTTTGGGGACAGGAGAAATTCCCCCCTCCACTTT
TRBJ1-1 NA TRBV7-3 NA CASSPSLNTEAFF TGTGCCAGCAGCCCATCCCTAAACACTGAAGCTTTCTTT
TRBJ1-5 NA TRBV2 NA CASSGIRRSLNQPQHF TGTGCCAGCAGTGGAATACGTCGGTCCCTCAATCAGCCCCAGCATTTT
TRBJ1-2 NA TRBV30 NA CAWSRQSQGYTF TGTGCCTGGAGTCGTCAGTCACAGGGCTACACCTTC
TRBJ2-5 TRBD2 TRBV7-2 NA CASSLNGGGWSQYF TGTGCCAGCAGCTTAAACGGGGGGGGTTGGTCCCAGTACTTC
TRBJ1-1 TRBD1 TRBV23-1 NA CASSQSETGAREAFF TGCGCCAGCAGTCAATCGGAGACAGGGGCTCGTGAAGCTTTCTTT
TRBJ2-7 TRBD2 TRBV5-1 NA CASSLSTSGDYEQYF TGCGCCAGCAGCTTGTCCACTAGCGGGGATTACGAGCAGTACTTC
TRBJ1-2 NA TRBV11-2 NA CASSFHRVIGYTF TGTGCCAGCAGCTTTCACAGGGTGATCGGCTACACCTTC
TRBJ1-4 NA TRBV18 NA CASSGPAGVEKLFF TGTGCCAGCTCCGGTCCCGCAGGCGTCGAAAAACTGTTTTTT
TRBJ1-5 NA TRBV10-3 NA CAIVKGARNQPQHF TGTGCCATTGTTAAAGGGGCTCGCAATCAGCCCCAGCATTTT